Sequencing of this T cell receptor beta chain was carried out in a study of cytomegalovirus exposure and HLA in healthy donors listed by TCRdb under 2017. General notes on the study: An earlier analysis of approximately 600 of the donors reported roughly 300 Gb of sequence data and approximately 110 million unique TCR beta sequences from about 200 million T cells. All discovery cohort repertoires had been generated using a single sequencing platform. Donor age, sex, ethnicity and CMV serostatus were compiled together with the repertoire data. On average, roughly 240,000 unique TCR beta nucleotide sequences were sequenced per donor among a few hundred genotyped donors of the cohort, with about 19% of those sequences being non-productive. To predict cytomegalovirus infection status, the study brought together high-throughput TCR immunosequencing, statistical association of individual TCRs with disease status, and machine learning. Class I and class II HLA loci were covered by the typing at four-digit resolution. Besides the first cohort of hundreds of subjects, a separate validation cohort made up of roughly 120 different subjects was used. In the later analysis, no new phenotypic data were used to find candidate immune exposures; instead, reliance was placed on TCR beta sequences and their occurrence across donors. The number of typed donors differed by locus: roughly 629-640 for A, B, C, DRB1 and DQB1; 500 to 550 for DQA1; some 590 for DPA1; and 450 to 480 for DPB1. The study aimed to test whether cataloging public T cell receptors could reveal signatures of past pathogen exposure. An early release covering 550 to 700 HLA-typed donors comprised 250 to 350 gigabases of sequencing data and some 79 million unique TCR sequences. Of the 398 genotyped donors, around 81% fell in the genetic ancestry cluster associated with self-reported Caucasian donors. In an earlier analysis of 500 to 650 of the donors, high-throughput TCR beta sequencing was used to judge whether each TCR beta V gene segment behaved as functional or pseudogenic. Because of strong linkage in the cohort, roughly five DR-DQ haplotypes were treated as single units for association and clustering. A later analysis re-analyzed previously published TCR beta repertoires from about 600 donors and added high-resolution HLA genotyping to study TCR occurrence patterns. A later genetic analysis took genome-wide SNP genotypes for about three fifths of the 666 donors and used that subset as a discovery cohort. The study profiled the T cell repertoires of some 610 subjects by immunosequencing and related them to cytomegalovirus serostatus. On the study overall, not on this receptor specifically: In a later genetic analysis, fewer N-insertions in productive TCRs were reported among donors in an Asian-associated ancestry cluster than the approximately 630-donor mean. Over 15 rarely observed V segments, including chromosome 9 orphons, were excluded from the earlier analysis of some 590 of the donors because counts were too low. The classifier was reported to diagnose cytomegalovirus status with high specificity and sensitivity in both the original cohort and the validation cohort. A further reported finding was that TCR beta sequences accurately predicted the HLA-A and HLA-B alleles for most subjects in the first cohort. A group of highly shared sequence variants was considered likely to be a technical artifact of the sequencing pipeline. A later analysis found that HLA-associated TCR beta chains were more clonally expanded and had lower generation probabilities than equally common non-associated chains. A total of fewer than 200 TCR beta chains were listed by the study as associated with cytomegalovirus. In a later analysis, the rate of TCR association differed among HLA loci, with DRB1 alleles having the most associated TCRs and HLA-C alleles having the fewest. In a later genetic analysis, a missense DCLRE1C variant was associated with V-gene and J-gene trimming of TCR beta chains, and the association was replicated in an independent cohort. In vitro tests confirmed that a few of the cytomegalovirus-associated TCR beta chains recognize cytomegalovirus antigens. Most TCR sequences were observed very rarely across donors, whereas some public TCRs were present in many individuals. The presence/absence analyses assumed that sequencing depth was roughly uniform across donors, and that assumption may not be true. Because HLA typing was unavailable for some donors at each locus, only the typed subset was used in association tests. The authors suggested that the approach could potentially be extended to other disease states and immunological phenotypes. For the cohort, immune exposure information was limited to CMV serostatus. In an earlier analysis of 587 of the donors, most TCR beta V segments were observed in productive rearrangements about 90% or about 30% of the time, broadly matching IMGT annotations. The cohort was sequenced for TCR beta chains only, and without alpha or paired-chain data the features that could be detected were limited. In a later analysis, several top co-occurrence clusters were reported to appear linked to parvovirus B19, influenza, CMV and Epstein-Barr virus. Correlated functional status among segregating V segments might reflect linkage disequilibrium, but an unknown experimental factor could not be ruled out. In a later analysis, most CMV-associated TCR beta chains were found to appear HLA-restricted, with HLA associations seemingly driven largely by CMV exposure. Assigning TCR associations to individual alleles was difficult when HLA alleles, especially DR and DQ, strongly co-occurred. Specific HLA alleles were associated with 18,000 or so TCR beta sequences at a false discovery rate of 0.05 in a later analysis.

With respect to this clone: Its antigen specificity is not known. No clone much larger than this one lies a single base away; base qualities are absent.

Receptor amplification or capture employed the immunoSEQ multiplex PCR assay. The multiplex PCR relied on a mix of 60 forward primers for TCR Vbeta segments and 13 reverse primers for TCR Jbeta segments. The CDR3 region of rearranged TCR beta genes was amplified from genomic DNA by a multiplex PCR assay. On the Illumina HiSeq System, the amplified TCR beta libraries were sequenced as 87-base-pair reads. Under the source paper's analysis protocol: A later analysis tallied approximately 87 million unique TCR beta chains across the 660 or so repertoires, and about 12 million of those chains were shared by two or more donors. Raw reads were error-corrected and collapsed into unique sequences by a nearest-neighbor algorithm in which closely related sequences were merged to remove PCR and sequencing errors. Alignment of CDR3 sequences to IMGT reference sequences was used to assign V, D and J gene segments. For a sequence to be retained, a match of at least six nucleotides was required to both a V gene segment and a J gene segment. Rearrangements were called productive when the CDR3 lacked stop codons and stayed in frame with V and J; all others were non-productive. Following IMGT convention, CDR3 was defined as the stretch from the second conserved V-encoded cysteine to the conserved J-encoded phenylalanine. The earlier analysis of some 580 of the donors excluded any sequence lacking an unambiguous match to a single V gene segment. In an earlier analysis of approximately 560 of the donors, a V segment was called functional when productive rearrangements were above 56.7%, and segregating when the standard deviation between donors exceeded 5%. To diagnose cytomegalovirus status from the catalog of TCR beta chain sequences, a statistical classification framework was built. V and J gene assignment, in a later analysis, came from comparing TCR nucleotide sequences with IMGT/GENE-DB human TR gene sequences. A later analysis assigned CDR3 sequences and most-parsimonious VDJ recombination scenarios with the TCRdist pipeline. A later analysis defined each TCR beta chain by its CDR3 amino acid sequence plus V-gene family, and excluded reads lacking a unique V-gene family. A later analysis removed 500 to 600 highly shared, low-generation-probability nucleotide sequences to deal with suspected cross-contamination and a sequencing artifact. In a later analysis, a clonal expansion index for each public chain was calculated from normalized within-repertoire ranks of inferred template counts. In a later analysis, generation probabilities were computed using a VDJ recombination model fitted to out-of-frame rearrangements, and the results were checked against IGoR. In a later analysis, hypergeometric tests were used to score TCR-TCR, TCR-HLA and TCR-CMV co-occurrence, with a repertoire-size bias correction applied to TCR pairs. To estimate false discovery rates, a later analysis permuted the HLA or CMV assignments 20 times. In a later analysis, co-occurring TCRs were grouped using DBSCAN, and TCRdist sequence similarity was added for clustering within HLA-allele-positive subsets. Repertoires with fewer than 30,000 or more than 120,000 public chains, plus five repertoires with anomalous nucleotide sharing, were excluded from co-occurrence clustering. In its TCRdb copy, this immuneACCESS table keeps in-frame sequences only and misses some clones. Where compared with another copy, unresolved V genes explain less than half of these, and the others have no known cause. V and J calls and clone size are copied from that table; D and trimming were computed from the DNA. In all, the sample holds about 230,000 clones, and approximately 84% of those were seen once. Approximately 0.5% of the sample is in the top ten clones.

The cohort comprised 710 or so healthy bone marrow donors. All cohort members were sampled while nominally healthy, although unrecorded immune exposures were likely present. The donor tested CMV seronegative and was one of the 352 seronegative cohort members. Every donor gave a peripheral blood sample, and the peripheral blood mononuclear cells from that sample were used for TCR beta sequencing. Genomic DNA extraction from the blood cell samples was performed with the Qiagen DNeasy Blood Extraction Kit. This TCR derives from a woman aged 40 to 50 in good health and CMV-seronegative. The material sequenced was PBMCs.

The DNA sequence is as follows: TGCGCCAGCAGCCACGCCACAGGGGGGTCTAATGAAAAACTGTTTTTT. Its coded protein is CASSHATGGSNEKLFF. The chain couples TRBV4-1 to TRBJ1-4; 8 central bases correspond to TRBD1. Spanning cysteine to phenylalanine, the CDR3 consists of 16 amino acids. Solely the CDR3 DNA is kept, with 48 bases framed from the first base. Via the germline V gene, CDR1 is MGHRA and CDR2 YSYEKL. Ends trimmed: V by 3 bases, J by 3 bases; bases unmatched to a gene: 6.